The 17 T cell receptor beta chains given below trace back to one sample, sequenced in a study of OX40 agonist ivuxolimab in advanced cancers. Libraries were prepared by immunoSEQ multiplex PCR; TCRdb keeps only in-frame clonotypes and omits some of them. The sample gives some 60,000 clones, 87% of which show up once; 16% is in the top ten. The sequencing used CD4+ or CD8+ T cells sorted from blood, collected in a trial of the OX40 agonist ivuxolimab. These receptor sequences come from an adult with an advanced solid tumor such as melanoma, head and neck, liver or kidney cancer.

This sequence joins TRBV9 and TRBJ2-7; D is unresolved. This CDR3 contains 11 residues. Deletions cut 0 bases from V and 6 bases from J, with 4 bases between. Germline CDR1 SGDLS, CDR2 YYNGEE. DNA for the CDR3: TGTGCCAGCAGCGTAGGTAGCGAGCAGTACTTC. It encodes CASSVGSEQYF.

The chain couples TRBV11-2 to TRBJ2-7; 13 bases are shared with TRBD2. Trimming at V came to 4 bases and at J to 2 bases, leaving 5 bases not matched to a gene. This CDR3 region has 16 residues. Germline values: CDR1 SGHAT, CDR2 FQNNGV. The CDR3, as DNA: TGTGCCAGCAGCTCACAGGGACTAGCGGGACCCTACGAGCAGTACTTC. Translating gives CASSSQGLAGPYEQYF.

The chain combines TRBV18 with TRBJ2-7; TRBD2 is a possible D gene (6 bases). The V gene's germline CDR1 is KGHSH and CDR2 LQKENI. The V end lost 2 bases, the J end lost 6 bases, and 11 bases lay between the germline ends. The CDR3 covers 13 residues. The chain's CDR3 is CASSPGTLTEQYF. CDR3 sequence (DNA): TGTGCCAGCTCACCAGGGACTTTGACCGAGCAGTACTTC.

The CDR3 DNA is TGTGCCAGCAGTTCAATTCTACTTCGACAGACCCAAGGGACTGAAGCTTTCTTT. Its translation: CASSSILLRQTQGTEAFF. This sequence joins TRBV28 and TRBJ1-1, with D tentatively TRBD1 (5 bases). Germline loops: CDR1 MDHEN, CDR2 SYDVKM. Trimming took 4 bases from V and 5 from J, leaving 26 bases between them. This CDR3 has 18 residues.

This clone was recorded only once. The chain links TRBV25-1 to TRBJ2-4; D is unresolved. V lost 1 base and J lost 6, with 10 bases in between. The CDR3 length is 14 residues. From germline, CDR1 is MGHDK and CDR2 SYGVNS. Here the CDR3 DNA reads TGTGCCAGCAGTGAATCTGTGGCAGCAAACATTCAGTACTTC. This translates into CASSESVAANIQYF.

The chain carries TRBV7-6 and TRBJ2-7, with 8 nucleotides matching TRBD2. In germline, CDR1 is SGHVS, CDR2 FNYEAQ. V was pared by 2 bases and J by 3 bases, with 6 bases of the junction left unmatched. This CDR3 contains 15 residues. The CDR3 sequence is CASSLRGRMDYEQYF. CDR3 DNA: TGTGCCAGCAGCTTACGCGGGAGGATGGACTACGAGCAGTACTTC.

CDR3 region: CASGSPNRTEAFF. DNA for the CDR3: TGTGCTAGTGGTTCCCCGAATAGAACTGAAGCTTTCTTT. The chain uses TRBV12-5 and TRBJ1-1; D is undetermined. The germline V and J ends were trimmed by 4 bases and 5 bases, with 11 bases remaining between them. CDR1 LGHNT and CDR2 FRNRAP come from the germline V gene. The CDR3 length is 13 residues.

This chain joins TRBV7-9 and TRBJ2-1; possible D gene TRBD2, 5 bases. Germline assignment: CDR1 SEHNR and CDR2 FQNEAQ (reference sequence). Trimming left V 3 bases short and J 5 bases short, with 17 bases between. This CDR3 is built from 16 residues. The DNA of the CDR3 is TGTGCCAGCAGCTTGAGACTAAACCCAGACCACAATGAGCAGTTCTTC. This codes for CASSLRLNPDHNEQFF.

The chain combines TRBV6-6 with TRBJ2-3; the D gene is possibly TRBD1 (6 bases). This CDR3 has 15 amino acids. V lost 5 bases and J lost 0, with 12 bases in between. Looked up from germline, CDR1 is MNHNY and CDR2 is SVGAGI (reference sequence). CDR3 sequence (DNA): TGTGCCAGCAGTAACACAGGGTCTAGCACAGATACGCAGTATTTT. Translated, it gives CASSNTGSSTDTQYF.

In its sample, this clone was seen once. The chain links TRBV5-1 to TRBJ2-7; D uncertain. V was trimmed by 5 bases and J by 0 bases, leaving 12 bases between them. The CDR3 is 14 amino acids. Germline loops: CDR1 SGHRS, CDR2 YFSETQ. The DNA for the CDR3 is TGCGCCAGCAGTATCAGCTTAAGCTCCTACGAGCAGTACTTC. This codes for CASSISLSSYEQYF.

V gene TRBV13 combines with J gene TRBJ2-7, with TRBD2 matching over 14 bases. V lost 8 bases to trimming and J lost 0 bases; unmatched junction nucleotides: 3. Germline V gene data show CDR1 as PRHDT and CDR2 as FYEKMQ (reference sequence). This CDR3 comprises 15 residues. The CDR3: CASGTSGSFSYEQYF. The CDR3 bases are TGTGCCAGCGGGACTAGCGGGAGCTTCTCCTACGAGCAGTACTTC.

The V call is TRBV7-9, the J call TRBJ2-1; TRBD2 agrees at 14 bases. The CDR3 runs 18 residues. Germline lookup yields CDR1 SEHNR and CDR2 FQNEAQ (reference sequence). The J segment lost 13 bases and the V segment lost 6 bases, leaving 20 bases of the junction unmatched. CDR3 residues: CASSHTPTSGLAGVAQFF. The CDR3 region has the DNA TGTGCCAGCAGTCACACCCCTACCTCGGGACTAGCGGGAGTAGCCCAGTTCTTC.

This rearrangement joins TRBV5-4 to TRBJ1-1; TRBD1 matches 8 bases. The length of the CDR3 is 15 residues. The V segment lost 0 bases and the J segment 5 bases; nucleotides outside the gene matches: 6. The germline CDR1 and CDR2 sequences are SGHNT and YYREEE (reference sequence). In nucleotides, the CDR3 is TGTGCCAGCAGCTTGGAACAGGGGGTGGGGACTGAAGCTTTCTTT. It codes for CASSLEQGVGTEAFF.

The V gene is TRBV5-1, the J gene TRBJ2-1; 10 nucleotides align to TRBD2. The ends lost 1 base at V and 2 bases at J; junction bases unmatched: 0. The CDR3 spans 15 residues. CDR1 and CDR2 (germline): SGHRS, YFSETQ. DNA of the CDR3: TGCGCCAGCAGCTTGCTAGCGGGAGCCTACAATGAGCAGTTCTTC. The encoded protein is CASSLLAGAYNEQFF.

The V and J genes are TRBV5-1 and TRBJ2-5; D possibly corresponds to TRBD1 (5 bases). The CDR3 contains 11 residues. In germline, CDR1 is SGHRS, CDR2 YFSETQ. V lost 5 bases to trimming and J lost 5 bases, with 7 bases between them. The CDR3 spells CASRSGETQYF. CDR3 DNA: TGCGCCAGCAGATCAGGGGAGACCCAGTACTTC.

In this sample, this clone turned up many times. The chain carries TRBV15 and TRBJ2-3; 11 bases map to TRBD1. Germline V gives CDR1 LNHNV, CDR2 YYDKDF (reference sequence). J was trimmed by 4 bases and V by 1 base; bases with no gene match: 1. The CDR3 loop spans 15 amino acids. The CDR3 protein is CATSRGTGGADTQYF. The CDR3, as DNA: TGTGCCACCAGCAGAGGGACAGGGGGCGCAGATACGCAGTATTTT.

Here the CDR3 reads CASSRGTGGFTDTQYF. The CDR3 nucleotides are TGTGCCAGCAGTCGTGGAACCGGGGGGTTCACAGATACGCAGTATTTT. This chain links TRBV11-3 with TRBJ2-3, with TRBD2 matching over 7 bases. The trim removed 6 bases at V and 2 bases at J, leaving 11 bases unmatched. This CDR3 comprises 16 residues. CDR1 is SGHNT, CDR2 YENEEA, per germline.